Below are 7 T cell receptor beta chains sequenced from a single sample in a study of somatic mutations in cytotoxic T cells in rheumatoid arthritis. Profiling relied on immunoSEQ multiplex PCR, and the TCRdb table lists in-frame clones only, not all of them. The sample has 9,500 to 11,000 clones, 85% seen once. Sequencing used CD8+ T cells sorted from blood. The receptors stem from an adult with rheumatoid arthritis.

The genes are TRBV19 and TRBJ2-7; D is ambiguous. The CDR3 has 13 residues. V gave up 1 base and J gave up 2 bases, with 6 bases separating them. Germline values: CDR1 LNHDA, CDR2 SQIVND (reference sequence). The DNA of the CDR3 is TGTGCCAGTAGTATAGGATCAGCCTACGAGCAGTACTTC. This sequence encodes CASSIGSAYEQYF.

The chain carries TRBV19 and TRBJ2-1; the match to TRBD2 covers 14 bases. Germline lookup yields CDR1 LNHDA and CDR2 SQIVND (reference sequence). Trimming took 4 bases from V and 3 from J; bases not matched to a gene: 11. The CDR3 covers 19 residues. CDR3 nucleotides: TGTGCCAGTAGTACCAGGGAGGGGACTAGCGGGAGAGTCTACAATGAGCAGTTCTTC. Its translation is CASSTREGTSGRVYNEQFF.

This clone came up a few times. The CDR3 protein is CAWSVLWDNYEQYF. The CDR3 nucleotides read TGTGCCTGGAGTGTACTATGGGACAACTACGAGCAGTACTTC. The V call is TRBV30, the J call TRBJ2-7; weak D call: TRBD1 (6 bases). There are 14 residues in the CDR3. Trimming cost V 0 bases and J 3 bases, with 12 bases left between them. Germline V CDR1 and CDR2: GTSNPN, SVGIG (reference sequence).

V and J are TRBV13 and TRBJ2-1; 7 bases line up with TRBD1. V shed 5 bases and J 3 bases; nucleotides not matched to a gene: 4. The CDR3 loop spans 14 amino acids. The V gene's germline CDR1 is PRHDT and CDR2 FYEKMQ (reference sequence). This chain's CDR3 is CASSVRQGYNEQFF. CDR3 nucleotide sequence: TGTGCCAGCAGCGTACGACAGGGCTACAATGAGCAGTTCTTC. Based on the CDR3 plus reference TRBV13 and TRBJ2-1, the full variable domain is AAGVIQSPRHLIKEKRETATLKCYPIPRHDTVYWYQQGPGQDPQFLISFYEKMQSDKGSIPDRFSAQQFSDYHSELNMSSLELGDSALYFCASSVRQGYNEQFFGPGTRLTVL.

This rearrangement joins TRBV11-2 to TRBJ2-7; D uncertain. With 5 bases removed from V and 0 bases from J, the gap between germline ends came to 11 bases. CDR3 length: 14 residues. Germline V gene data show CDR1 as SGHAT and CDR2 as FQNNGV. The DNA for the CDR3 is TGTGCCAGCAGCCGCCAATTTAACTCCTACGAGCAGTACTTC. Its translation is CASSRQFNSYEQYF.

The chain uses TRBV5-5 and TRBJ1-4, with D maybe TRBD1 (5 bases). V was pared by 0 bases and J by 8 bases, with 14 bases between. The length of the CDR3 is 15 residues. Germline CDR1 reads SGHKS; CDR2 reads YYEKEE (reference sequence). The CDR3 sequence: CASSLEGTPGEKLFF. CDR3 DNA sequence: TGTGCCAGCAGCTTGGAAGGGACCCCTGGGGAAAAACTGTTTTTT.

This rearrangement joins TRBV7-3 to TRBJ1-6; 12 bases match TRBD1. This CDR3 region has 14 residues. With V trimmed by 4 bases and J by 10 bases, 2 bases remained unmatched. CDR1 SGHTA and CDR2 FQGTGA come from the germline V gene. In nucleotides, the CDR3 is TGTGCCAGCAGCTCGGGGACAGGGGGCTCACCCCTCCACTTT. It encodes CASSSGTGGSPLHF.